Listed below are T cell receptor beta chains from one sample, sequenced in a study of T-cell memory formation after mild COVID-19. TCRdb redid the calling of the 5' RACE reads with MiXCR, one entry per CDR3 protein. Here the sample spans around 310,000 distinct CDR3 sequences, roughly 15% being singletons. The material sequenced was PBMCs or a T cell subset sorted from them (not recorded which). The source of these receptors is a man aged 18 to 30 who had mild COVID-19 (a few samples of this study predate the infection). Cell type and time point are not known. Both conserved end residues are part of each CDR3. A D gene is named only where the DNA matches it firmly. Some rows mark clone size as missing; the rest say once, few, many or name a class of expanded clone.

clone_size	v_call	j_call	d_call	cdr3_nt	cdr3_aa
.	TRBV30	TRBJ2-7	.	TGTGCCTGGAGCTCGGGAGTAGACTACGAGCAGTACTTC	CAWSSGVDYEQYF
.	TRBV5-6	TRBJ2-7	.	TGTGCCAGCAGCTTGGCCAACAGGTACCACGAGCAGTACTTC	CASSLANRYHEQYF
.	TRBV7-2	TRBJ2-7	.	TGTGCCAGCAGCTTTACGGCCTCTGGACTGGGCGAGCAGTACTTC	CASSFTASGLGEQYF
few	TRBV24-1	TRBJ1-6	TRBD1	TGTGCCACCAGTCCTGGCCCATCCGGGACAGGGGGCCGGAATTCACCCCTCCACTTT	CATSPGPSGTGGRNSPLHF
.	TRBV9	TRBJ2-3	TRBD2	TGTGCCAGCAGCGTATACGGCGGGGGAGTCACAGATACGCAGTATTTT	CASSVYGGGVTDTQYF
.	TRBV7-6	TRBJ2-5	.	TGTGCCAGCAGCCAGAATACTCGACTGAAAAAAGAGACCCAGTACTTC	CASSQNTRLKKETQYF
few	TRBV5-1	TRBJ1-1	.	TGCGCCAGCAGCTTGCAGACGGAAACGCACCGGGCTTTCTTT	CASSLQTETHRAFF
few	TRBV11-3	TRBJ2-2	.	TGTGCCAGCAGCCCCCGGAACTCCCTGAACACCGGGGAGCTGTTTTTT	CASSPRNSLNTGELFF
.	TRBV4-1	TRBJ1-2	.	TGCGCCAGCAGCAGGAGTACCAACTATGGCTACACCTTC	CASSRSTNYGYTF
.	TRBV7-2	TRBJ1-6	.	TGTGCCAGCAGCTCGACGAACTCACCCCTCCACTTT	CASSSTNSPLHF
.	TRBV29-1	TRBJ1-2	.	TGCAGCGTTGAACCCGACATACTGAGCGGCTACACCTTC	CSVEPDILSGYTF
.	TRBV7-9	TRBJ1-6	.	TGTGCCAGCAGCTCGAGGGGTTCCGTCAATTCACCCCTCCACTTT	CASSSRGSVNSPLHF
few	TRBV6-5	TRBJ2-3	.	TGTGCCAGCAGACCGACTAGCACAGATACGCAGTATTTT	CASRPTSTDTQYF
many	TRBV4-2	TRBJ2-3	TRBD2	TGTGCCAGCAGCCAAGCTAGCGGGGGTACAGATACGCAGTATTTT	CASSQASGGTDTQYF
few	TRBV25-1	TRBJ1-4	.	TGTGCCAGCAGTGTGTTTAACGTGGGGGGACCCTCAACTAATGAAAAACTGTTTTTT	CASSVFNVGGPSTNEKLFF
many	TRBV6-6	TRBJ2-7	.	TGTGCCAGCAGCTTCGACAGCTACGAGCAGTACTTC	CASSFDSYEQYF
.	TRBV9	TRBJ2-5	TRBD2	TGTGCCAGCAGCGTAGAGGCTAGCGGGAGGGAGACCCAGTACTTC	CASSVEASGRETQYF
.	TRBV27	TRBJ2-7	.	TGTGCCAGCAGTTTATCCGCCTCCTACGAGCAGTACTTC	CASSLSASYEQYF
.	TRBV6-5	TRBJ2-7	.	TGTGCCAGCTTCCAGGGTGCCGAGCAGTACTTC	CASFQGAEQYF
few	TRBV27	TRBJ2-3	.	TGTGCCAGCAGTTTATCGGGGGCCATACCCACAGATACGCAGTATTTT	CASSLSGAIPTDTQYF
.	TRBV6-4	TRBJ1-2	TRBD1	TGTGCCAGCAGGGAGACAGGGACAGCTAACTATGGCTACACCTTC	CASRETGTANYGYTF
few	TRBV5-4	TRBJ2-3	.	TGTGCCAGCAGCCGAGATTTTGGGGGGCCCACAGATACGCAGTATTTT	CASSRDFGGPTDTQYF
few	TRBV12-3/TRBV12-4	TRBJ2-6	.	TGTGCCAGCAGTGAGGAGACAGAGGGGACGGCTGGGGCCAACGTCCTGACTTTC	CASSEETEGTAGANVLTF
.	TRBV7-9	TRBJ2-3	TRBD1	TGTGCCAGCAGCTCCGGACAGGAAGAGATTGATACGCAGTATTTT	CASSSGQEEIDTQYF
few	TRBV5-1	TRBJ1-5	TRBD1	TGCGCCAGCAGCTCTGGGACAGGGGAACAGCCCCAGCATTTT	CASSSGTGEQPQHF
.	TRBV4-3	TRBJ1-2	.	TGCGCCAGCAGCCAAGGACAGTCCTTTGACTATGGCTACACCTTC	CASSQGQSFDYGYTF
few	TRBV6-5	TRBJ1-1	.	TGTGCCAGCAACCTCTTTGGGGGCACTGAAGCTTTCTTT	CASNLFGGTEAFF
few	TRBV9	TRBJ2-3	TRBD2	TGTGCCAGCAGCGTAGTTCCTAGCGGGGGGGTAGATACGCAGTATTTT	CASSVVPSGGVDTQYF
.	TRBV20-1	TRBJ1-6	TRBD1	TGCAGTGCTAGTGAAGCCGACAGGGGGCTAAGTTCACCCCTCCACTTT	CSASEADRGLSSPLHF
few	TRBV7-2	TRBJ2-1	TRBD2	TGTGCCAGCAATCAGGTCGGGGGGGGTGAGCAGTTCTTC	CASNQVGGGEQFF
.	TRBV20-1	TRBJ1-6	TRBD1	TGCAGTGCTAGAGCCGAGGCAGGGGGAAATTCACCCCTCCACTTT	CSARAEAGGNSPLHF